This T cell receptor beta chain stems from a study of STAT5B mutations in CD4+ large granular lymphocyte leukemia (dated by TCRdb to the early 2020s). About the investigation overall: Among healthy controls, the CDR3 'QG' motif was associated with a particular HLA allele. Flow cytometry performed on FACSCanto II or FACSVerse showed that the purified fractions had more than 95% purity among lymphocytes. TCRbeta repertoires of CD4+ T-cell large granular lymphocyte leukemia patients were compared with those of healthy blood donors.

Trimming costs V 5 bases and J 3 bases, and their ends lie 13 bases apart. The CDR3 holds 14 amino acids from the cysteine to the phenylalanine. The read is trimmed to its CDR3 DNA, 42 bases read in frame from base 1. Reading the germline V gene gives CDR1 MRHNA and CDR2 SNTAGT. A remark on this clone: The antigen it binds to is not known. Per-base qualities were not stored, and no clone one base away is much larger.

The immunoSEQ assay at survey resolution was applied to genomic DNA for sequencing of TCRbeta rearrangements. The source study handled its data this way. A lowest detectable productive clonotype frequency of 2.59 x 10-5 was observed in the TCR sequencing data. Analyses included only productive TCRbeta rearrangements, meaning complete and in-frame sequences. Simpson clonality, calculated in the immunoSEQ Analyzer version 3.0, was used as the measure of sample clonality. Clones were grouped by frequency into very rare, small, medium, large (1-20%) or hyperexpanded (>20%) categories. Generation probabilities were estimated with OLGA 1.2.3, V-gene circos plots were made with VDJtools, specificities were looked up in VDJdb, and CDR3 motifs were identified with GLIPH. Imported from immuneACCESS, the table was reduced by TCRdb to in-frame sequences with V and J called. These copies leave out some clones; in studies compared against another copy, an unresolved V gene accounts for under half, and the cause of the remainder is not known. That table supplies the V and J calls and clone size; D and trimming were determined from the DNA. The sample profile shows just over 25,000 clones; 80% to 85% of them were found once. Of the sample, about 0.35% is held by the ten largest clones.

Buffy coats from roughly 40 blood donors, supplied by the Finnish Red Cross blood service, were used as healthy controls. All TCR-sequenced material derived from peripheral blood: patient blood samples and healthy donor buffy coats. Peripheral blood mononuclear cells were isolated by Ficoll-Hypaque gradient centrifugation. CD4+ cells were magnetically purified from the buffy coats of healthy controls. The Gentra Puregene Cell and Tissue kit was used for genomic DNA extraction, and quantification was performed on a Qubit 2.0 fluorometer. Study-wide conclusions, independent of this receptor: CD4-sorted patient repertoires appeared more clonal than healthy CD4+ repertoires, and this difference persisted after removing the putative leukemic clones. Main leukemic clonotypes were private to each patient, although around 24% of the main leukemic clonotypes were found at low frequency in the non-leukemic repertoires of other patients. The data were not HLA-matched, and the relatively small sample size could explain the higher clonality seen in CD4+ compared with CD8+ T-LGLL. Enrichment of TRBV06-family usage was observed among the top patient clones (8/27) relative to healthy controls (2/35).

This receptor was obtained from a human donor in good health. Material for sequencing was CD4+ T cells from blood buffy coats. This receptor chain uses TRBV6-4 and TRBJ1-2; TRBD1 could be the D gene, as 6 bases match. The CDR3 has the sequence CASSRGHSDYGYTF. The sequenced DNA is TGTGCCAGCAGTCGGGGGCACTCGGACTATGGCTACACCTTC.